A selection of T cell receptor beta chains follows, all from one sample in a study of cytomegalovirus exposure and HLA in healthy donors. Data came from immunoSEQ multiplex PCR; TCRdb stores just in-frame clones and leaves some out. Among around 260,000 clones, approximately 80% were seen once, and the ten largest hold 0.3% to 0.35%. Sequenced sample: PBMCs. The receptors originated from a girl aged 2-10 years in good health and CMV-seronegative. Both conserved end residues are part of each CDR3. The D gene is left open where the match is weak. Clone size is given for some rows only: seen once, a few or many times, or a class if the clone is expanded.

d_gene: TRBD1; j_gene: TRBJ2-1; abundance: many; v_gene: TRBV6-5; CDR3aa: CASSYGTGGGNEQFF; CDR3nt: TGTGCCAGCAGTTACGGGACAGGGGGTGGCAATGAGCAGTTCTTC
d_gene: TRBD1; j_gene: TRBJ2-2; abundance: NA; v_gene: TRBV2; CDR3aa: CASSAGTGSTGELFF; CDR3nt: TGTGCCAGCAGCGCCGGGACAGGGAGCACCGGGGAGCTGTTTTTT
d_gene: NA; j_gene: TRBJ2-5; abundance: NA; v_gene: TRBV5-1; CDR3aa: CASSLAETQYF; CDR3nt: TGCGCCAGCAGCTTGGCGGAGACCCAGTACTTC
d_gene: TRBD2; j_gene: TRBJ2-3; abundance: NA; v_gene: TRBV5-1; CDR3aa: CASIKRERDTQYF; CDR3nt: TGCGCCAGCATTAAGCGGGAGAGAGATACGCAGTATTTT
d_gene: TRBD2; j_gene: TRBJ2-2; abundance: NA; v_gene: TRBV9; CDR3aa: CASDGTSGSRELFF; CDR3nt: TGTGCCAGCGACGGGACTAGCGGGAGTAGGGAGCTGTTTTTT
d_gene: NA; j_gene: TRBJ2-7; abundance: NA; v_gene: TRBV2; CDR3aa: CASGGDRSYEQYF; CDR3nt: TGTGCCAGCGGGGGGGACAGGTCCTACGAGCAGTACTTC
d_gene: NA; j_gene: TRBJ2-2; abundance: once; v_gene: TRBV7-9; CDR3aa: CASSLAGLNTGELFF; CDR3nt: TGTGCCAGCAGCTTAGCAGGACTTAACACCGGGGAGCTGTTTTTT
d_gene: TRBD2; j_gene: TRBJ2-3; abundance: NA; v_gene: TRBV28; CDR3aa: CASSLTASGGGTQYF; CDR3nt: TGTGCCAGCAGTTTAACGGCTAGCGGGGGCGGTACGCAGTATTTT
d_gene: TRBD2; j_gene: TRBJ2-5; abundance: NA; v_gene: TRBV7-3; CDR3aa: CASSPGTSGDGKETQYF; CDR3nt: TGTGCCAGCAGCCCCGGGACTAGCGGGGATGGGAAAGAGACCCAGTACTTC
d_gene: NA; j_gene: TRBJ2-7; abundance: NA; v_gene: TRBV7-2; CDR3aa: CASSLSGSYEQYF; CDR3nt: TGTGCCAGCAGCTTGAGCGGCTCCTACGAGCAGTACTTC